This T cell receptor (beta chain) was sequenced in a study of metastatic and nonmetastatic thyroid tumors. TCRdb re-processed the PCR reads through MiXCR. The table records approximately 20,000 clones, 22% of them present only once. Germline V CDR1 and CDR2: MNHNS, SASEGT. The CDR3 has 13 amino acids. V lost 8 bases and J lost 2, with 12 bases in between. Among the patients, none had received any treatment before thyroid surgery. The TCR originated in a male donor with papillary thyroid cancer or a benign thyroid nodule (not recorded which). Some clones in this sample may be carry-over from other donors' samples. The rearrangement joins TRBV6-1 to TRBJ2-5; D might be TRBD2 (6 bases). The sequencing sample was made of tumor tissue. CDR3 in amino acids: CASGPGGQETQYF. In DNA, the CDR3 is TGTGCCAGCGGACCCGGGGGACAAGAGACCCAGTACTTC.